The next 14 T cell receptor beta chains were all read from a single sample in a study of cytomegalovirus exposure and HLA in healthy donors. With 60 Vbeta and 13 Jbeta primers, the PCR was carried out. Some clones are missing from TCRdb's copy, which holds only in-frame ones; the method was immunoSEQ multiplex PCR. The sample carries roughly 120,000 clones, 8% to 10% recorded once. Sequenced: PBMCs. These receptors originate from a man under 40 in good health and CMV-seronegative.

In its sample, this clone was seen a few times. The chain couples TRBV5-1 to TRBJ2-2; D remains ambiguous. CDR3 length: 12 amino acids. Germline-derived CDR1 and CDR2 are SGHRS and YFSETQ. V lost 4 bases, J lost 2 bases, and 3 bases lay in between. This CDR3 reads CASSRNTGELFF. The CDR3 DNA follows: TGCGCCAGCAGCCGTAACACCGGGGAGCTGTTTTTT.

This clone was counted only a few times. The V call is TRBV19, the J call TRBJ1-5; perhaps TRBD1 as D (6 bases). V was trimmed by 10 bases and J by 5 bases, leaving 18 bases between them. CDR3 size: 14 residues. Germline V lookup: CDR1 LNHDA, CDR2 SQIVND (reference sequence). The CDR3 region has the DNA TGTGCCACCGCTATTGTAGGGGGGGATCAGCCCCAGCATTTT. Its protein product is CATAIVGGDQPQHF.

The CDR3, as DNA: TGTGCCAGCAGCTTGAAATTTGCGGACAGAAGAGCCAACGTCCTGACTTTC. Protein: CASSLKFADRRANVLTF. The chain combines TRBV5-6 with TRBJ2-6, with D possibly being TRBD1 (6 bases). The V and J ends lost 1 base and 7 bases respectively, with 18 bases between them. This CDR3 region has 17 residues. The V gene's germline CDR1 is SGHDT and CDR2 YYEEEE. Variable domain in full (rest from reference TRBV5-6 and TRBJ2-6): DAGVTQSPTHLIKTRGQQVTLRCSPKSGHDTVSWYQQALGQGPQFIFQYYEEEERQRGNFPDRFSGHQFPNYSSELNVNALLLGDSALYLCASSLKFADRRANVLTFGAGSRLTVL.

This clone was observed a handful of times. This sequence joins TRBV4-1 and TRBJ1-1; tentatively, D is TRBD1 (6 bases). V lost 2 bases and J 4 bases, leaving 14 bases between the germline ends. CDR1 MGHRA and CDR2 YSYEKL come from the germline V gene. The CDR3 runs to 15 residues. The CDR3 bases are TGCGCCAGCAGCCAATATCAGGGGTCAGGCACTGAAGCTTTCTTT. Translation: CASSQYQGSGTEAFF.

This chain links TRBV9 with TRBJ2-2; tentatively, D is TRBD2 (6 bases). This CDR3 is 18 amino acids long. Germline V gives CDR1 SGDLS, CDR2 YYNGEE. Trimming stripped 4 bases from V and 0 bases from J, with 19 bases between. This CDR3 is CASSPGAGRISNTGELFF. The CDR3 region has the DNA TGTGCCAGCAGCCCTGGCGCGGGACGGATCTCGAACACCGGGGAGCTGTTTTTT.

This clone was counted a few times. The rearrangement uses TRBV6-4 and TRBJ2-3; D gene unclear. Trimming left V 6 bases short and J 3 bases short, with 10 bases between. CDR1 is MRHNA and CDR2 is SNTAGT in the germline V gene. The CDR3 runs to 13 residues. The CDR3 region is CASSALETDTQYF. The CDR3 nucleotides are TGTGCCAGCAGCGCTCTAGAGACAGATACGCAGTATTTT.

This clone was counted a few times. The V and J genes are TRBV7-2 and TRBJ1-2; TRBD1 matches at 8 bases. Unmatched junction bases numbered 7, after V lost 5 bases and J lost 5 bases. The germline V gene encodes CDR1 SGHTA and CDR2 FQGNSA. CDR3 length equals 14 residues. The CDR3 spells CASSTGQGEYGYTF. The CDR3 coding sequence is TGTGCCAGCAGCACTGGACAGGGTGAATATGGCTACACCTTC.

The table lists this clone with a few counts. This chain joins TRBV5-1 and TRBJ2-3; 8 nucleotides line up with TRBD1. V lost 4 bases to trimming and J lost 3 bases; unmatched junction nucleotides: 13. Germline lookup yields CDR1 SGHRS and CDR2 YFSETQ. CDR3 length: 17 amino acids. CDR3 sequence reads: CASSQHPDRVRTDTQYF. The CDR3 DNA follows: TGCGCCAGCAGCCAACACCCGGACAGGGTGAGGACAGATACGCAGTATTTT.

This chain joins TRBV19 and TRBJ1-5; 8 bases are shared with TRBD1. Germline V gene lookup returns CDR1 LNHDA and CDR2 SQIVND (reference sequence). The CDR3 length is 16 residues. Trimming took 5 bases from V and 0 from J; bases not matched to a gene: 6. The CDR3 loop reads CASSVGQGHSNQPQHF. CDR3 DNA: TGTGCCAGTAGTGTTGGACAGGGCCATAGCAATCAGCCCCAGCATTTT.

The chain carries TRBV5-5 and TRBJ1-1, with D possibly being TRBD1 (6 bases). The V gene's germline CDR1 is SGHKS and CDR2 YYEKEE (reference sequence). The CDR3 has 16 amino acids. V lost 0 bases, J lost 5 bases, and 17 bases lay in between. The CDR3 spells CASSLEVRGAGTEAFF. CDR3 nucleotide sequence: TGTGCCAGCAGCTTGGAGGTTCGGGGGGCGGGAACTGAAGCTTTCTTT.

This clone was found a few times. This chain uses TRBV14 with TRBJ2-1; possibly TRBD2 for D (5 bases). Germline lookup yields CDR1 SGHDN and CDR2 FVKESK. The CDR3 is made up of 13 amino acids. V gave up 1 base and J gave up 9 bases, with 10 bases separating them. The chain's CDR3 is CASSQVGEGEQFF. In DNA form, the CDR3 reads TGTGCCAGCAGCCAAGTTGGAGAGGGTGAGCAGTTCTTC.

Only a few counts were recorded for this clone. This chain uses TRBV5-1 with TRBJ2-3, with 8 bases lining up with TRBD2. CDR1 is SGHRS and CDR2 is YFSETQ in the germline V gene. V dropped 4 bases and J dropped 2; count of bases not matched to a gene: 6. The CDR3 spans 15 residues. The CDR3 spells CASSTQGLATDTQYF. The CDR3 nucleotides read TGCGCCAGCAGCACCCAAGGACTAGCCACAGATACGCAGTATTTT.

This clone showed up just a few times. The chain employs TRBV9 and TRBJ2-3; TRBD2 might be the D (5 bases). V lost 3 bases and J lost 1, with 15 bases in between. CDR3 size: 16 residues. CDR1 and CDR2 (germline): SGDLS, YYNGEE. The CDR3 reads CASSAQSSYRTDTQYF. The CDR3, as DNA: TGTGCCAGCAGCGCTCAATCTAGCTACCGCACAGATACGCAGTATTTT.

This sequence joins TRBV19 and TRBJ2-3; TRBD2 agrees at 7 bases. The ends lost 3 bases at V and 7 bases at J; junction bases unmatched: 7. CDR1 is LNHDA and CDR2 is SQIVND in the germline V gene (reference sequence). CDR3 size: 14 residues. The CDR3 DNA follows: TGTGCCAGTAGTATCAGCGGGGCGTCCTATACGCAGTATTTT. This translates into CASSISGASYTQYF.